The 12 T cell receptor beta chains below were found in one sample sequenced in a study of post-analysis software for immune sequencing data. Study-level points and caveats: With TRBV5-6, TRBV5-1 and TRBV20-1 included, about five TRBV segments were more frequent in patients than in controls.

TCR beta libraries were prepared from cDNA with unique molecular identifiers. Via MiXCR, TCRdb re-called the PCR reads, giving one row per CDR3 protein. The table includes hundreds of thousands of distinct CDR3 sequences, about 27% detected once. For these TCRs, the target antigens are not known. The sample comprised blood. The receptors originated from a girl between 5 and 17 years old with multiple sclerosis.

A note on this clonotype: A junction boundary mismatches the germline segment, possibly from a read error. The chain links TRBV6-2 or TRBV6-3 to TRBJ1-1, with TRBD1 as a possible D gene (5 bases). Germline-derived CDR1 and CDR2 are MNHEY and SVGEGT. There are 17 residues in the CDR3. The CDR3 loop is CVSSPSGRRGSQTEAFF. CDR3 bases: TGTGTCAGCAGTCCTTCGGGACGGCGGGGGTCCCAAACTGAAGCTTTCTTT.

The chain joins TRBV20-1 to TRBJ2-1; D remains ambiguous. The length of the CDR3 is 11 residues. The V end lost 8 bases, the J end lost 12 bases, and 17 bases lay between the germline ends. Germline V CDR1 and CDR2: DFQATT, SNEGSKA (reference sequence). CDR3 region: CSTSRTAGQFF. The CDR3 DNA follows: TGCAGTACATCCCGGACGGCTGGGCAGTTCTTC.

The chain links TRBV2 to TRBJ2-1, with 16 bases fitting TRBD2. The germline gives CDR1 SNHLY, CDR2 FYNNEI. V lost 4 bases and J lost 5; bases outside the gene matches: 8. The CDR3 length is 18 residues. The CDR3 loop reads CASSVGTSGGGLNNEQFF. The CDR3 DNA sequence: TGTGCCAGCAGTGTAGGGACTAGCGGGGGGGGTCTTAACAATGAGCAGTTCTTC.

The DNA for the CDR3 is TGCGCCAGCAGCTTTGAACTAGCGGGGGCCAGAGATACGCAGTATTTT. Amino acid sequence: CASSFELAGARDTQYF. The chain combines TRBV5-1 with TRBJ2-3; TRBD2 aligns across 11 bases. V trimming: 2 bases; J trimming: 5 bases; junction bases outside the gene matches: 7. Per the germline V gene, CDR1 is SGHRS and CDR2 is YFSETQ. The CDR3 has 16 residues.

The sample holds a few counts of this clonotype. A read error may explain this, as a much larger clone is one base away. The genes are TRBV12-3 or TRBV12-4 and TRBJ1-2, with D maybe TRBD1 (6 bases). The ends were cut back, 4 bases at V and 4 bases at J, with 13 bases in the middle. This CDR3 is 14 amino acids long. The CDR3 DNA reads TGTGCCAGCAGTTGGGGGGCCCACAGCTATGGCTACACCTTC. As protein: CASSWGAHSYGYTF.

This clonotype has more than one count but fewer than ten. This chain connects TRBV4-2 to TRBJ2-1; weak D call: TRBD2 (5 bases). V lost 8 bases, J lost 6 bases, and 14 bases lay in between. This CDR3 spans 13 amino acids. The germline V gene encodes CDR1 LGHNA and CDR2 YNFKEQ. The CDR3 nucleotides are TGTGCCAGCGGACTCGTCGGACCCAATGAGCAGTTCTTC. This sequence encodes CASGLVGPNEQFF.

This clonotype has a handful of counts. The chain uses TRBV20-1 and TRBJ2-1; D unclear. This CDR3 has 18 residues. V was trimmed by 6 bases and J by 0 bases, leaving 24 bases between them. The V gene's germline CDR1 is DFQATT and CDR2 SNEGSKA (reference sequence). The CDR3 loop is CSALGEAWSPSSYNEQFF. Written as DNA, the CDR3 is TGCAGTGCCTTAGGTGAAGCTTGGTCTCCGAGCTCCTACAATGAGCAGTTCTTC.

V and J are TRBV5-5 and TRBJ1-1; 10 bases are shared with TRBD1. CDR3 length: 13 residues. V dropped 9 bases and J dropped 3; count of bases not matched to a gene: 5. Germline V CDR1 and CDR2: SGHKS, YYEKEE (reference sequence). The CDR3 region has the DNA TGTGCCACCCACGGGACAGGGGACACTGAAGCTTTCTTT. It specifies CATHGTGDTEAFF. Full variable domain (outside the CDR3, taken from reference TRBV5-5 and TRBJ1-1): DAGVTQSPTHLIKTRGQQVTLRCSPISGHKSVSWYQQVLGQGPQFIFQYYEKEERGRGNFPDRFSARQFPNYSSELNVNALLLGDSALYLCATHGTGDTEAFFGQGTRLTVV.

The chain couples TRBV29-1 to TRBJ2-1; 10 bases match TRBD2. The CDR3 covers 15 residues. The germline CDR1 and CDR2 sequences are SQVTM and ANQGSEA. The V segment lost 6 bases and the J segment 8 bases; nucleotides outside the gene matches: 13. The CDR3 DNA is TGCAGCGTGCCTGCTAGCGGGGGCCCTTTCGATGAGCAGTTCTTC. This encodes CSVPASGGPFDEQFF.

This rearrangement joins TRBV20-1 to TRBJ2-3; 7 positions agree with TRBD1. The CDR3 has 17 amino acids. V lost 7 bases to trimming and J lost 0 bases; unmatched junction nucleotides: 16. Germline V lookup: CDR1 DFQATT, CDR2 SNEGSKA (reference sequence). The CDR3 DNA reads TGCAGTGGGCGACAGGGATCACGCTCTTTTAGCACAGATACGCAGTATTTT. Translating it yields CSGRQGSRSFSTDTQYF.

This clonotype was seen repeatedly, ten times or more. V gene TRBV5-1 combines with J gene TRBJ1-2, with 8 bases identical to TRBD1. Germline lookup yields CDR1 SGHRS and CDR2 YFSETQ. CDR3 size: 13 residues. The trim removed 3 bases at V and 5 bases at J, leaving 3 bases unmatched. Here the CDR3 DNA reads TGCGCCAGCAGCTCGGGACAGGTTTATGGCTACACCTTC. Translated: CASSSGQVYGYTF.

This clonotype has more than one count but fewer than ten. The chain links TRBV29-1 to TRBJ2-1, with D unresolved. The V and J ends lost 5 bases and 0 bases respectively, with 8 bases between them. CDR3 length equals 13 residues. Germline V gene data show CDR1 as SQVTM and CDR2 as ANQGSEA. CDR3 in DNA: TGCAGCGTTAGCGAGAGCTCCTACAATGAGCAGTTCTTC. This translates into CSVSESSYNEQFF.